This TCR beta chain was identified in a study of T cells in Graves' hyperthyroidism and ophthalmopathy. A sample of blood taken at first hyperthyroidism diagnosis preceded any ophthalmopathy symptoms. Amplified TCR beta CDR3 regions came from RNA transcripts. When the TCR CDR3 underwent first-round RT-PCR, the HTBI primer set was used. TCRdb redid the calling of the multiplex PCR reads with MiXCR, one entry per CDR3 protein. Of roughly 300,000 distinct CDR3 sequences listed, under 30% are singletons. This CDR3 region has 17 residues. CDR1 is LNHNV, CDR2 YYDKDF, per germline (reference sequence). The V segment lost 2 bases and the J segment 3 bases; nucleotides outside the gene matches: 10. General study points: Most thyroid clonotypes that were expanded above 0.001 also turned up in blood.

This clonotype was recorded many times. Antigen: not known. The chain combines TRBV15 with TRBJ2-4, with TRBD1 matching over 7 bases. The source of this sequence is a man aged 40-49 years with Graves' hyperthyroidism that later progressed to Graves' ophthalmopathy. The sample consisted of blood. This CDR3 reads CATSRFPRAGGKNIQYF. Written as DNA, the CDR3 is TGTGCCACCAGCAGATTTCCGCGGGCAGGGGGCAAAAACATTCAGTACTTC.